These 21 T cell receptor beta chains were all obtained from the same sample, sequenced in a study of siplizumab effects on memory and regulatory T cells. Clones were sequenced by immunoSEQ multiplex PCR, and TCRdb holds only the in-frame ones, with some missing. The sample contains about 110,000 clones, about 90% of which appear only once. The sample comprised Tregs sorted from blood. The origin of the receptors is a human donor in good health.

This chain joins TRBV7-9 and TRBJ2-2, with 10 bases fitting TRBD2. Germline values: CDR1 SEHNR, CDR2 FQNEAQ (reference sequence). V lost 0 bases to trimming and J lost 7 bases; unmatched junction nucleotides: 8. CDR3 length equals 17 residues. The CDR3 is CASSLARTSGLLGELFF. The CDR3 bases are TGTGCCAGCAGCTTAGCGCGGACTAGCGGATTACTCGGGGAGCTGTTTTTT.

The gene calls are TRBV18 and TRBJ1-1; TRBD1 might be the D (5 bases). V lost 3 bases to trimming and J lost 1 base, with 9 bases between them. There are 14 residues in the CDR3. Per germline, CDR1 KGHSH and CDR2 LQKENI. Here the CDR3 DNA reads TGTGCCAGCTCACCCCTCGGGACGAACACTGAAGCTTTCTTT. Translation: CASSPLGTNTEAFF.

This clone was seen a single time. The chain combines TRBV14 with TRBJ2-3, with a tentative D call TRBD1 (7 bases). Germline V lookup: CDR1 SGHDN, CDR2 FVKESK. V was pared by 4 bases and J by 4 bases, with 15 bases between. This CDR3 region has 15 residues. CDR3 DNA sequence: TGTGCCAGCAGCCTCCAGGGGGGATTCCCAGATACGCAGTATTTT. This gives the protein CASSLQGGFPDTQYF.

The genes are TRBV29-1 and TRBJ2-5; D is uncertain. V shed 4 bases and J shed 4 bases, with 10 bases lying between them. The CDR3 totals 12 residues. Per germline, CDR1 SQVTM and CDR2 ANQGSEA. As DNA, the CDR3 is TGCAGCGTTGGACCAGCCCCAGAGACCCAGTACTTC. It translates to CSVGPAPETQYF.

The chain couples TRBV7-2 to TRBJ1-2; D is perhaps TRBD1 (5 bases). The CDR3 loop spans 13 amino acids. V lost 0 bases to trimming and J lost 8 bases, with 10 bases between them. The germline V gene encodes CDR1 SGHTA and CDR2 FQGNSA. CDR3 bases: TGTGCCAGCAGCTTAGCGTCAGGGCCCGGCTACACCTTC. It is translated as CASSLASGPGYTF.

The V call is TRBV5-1, the J call TRBJ2-1, with D possibly TRBD2 on 6 matching bases. V lost 1 base and J 9 bases, leaving 11 bases between the germline ends. The germline V gene has CDR1 SGHRS and CDR2 YFSETQ. CDR3 length equals 13 residues. The DNA of the CDR3 is TGCGCCAGCAGCTTGAATGGGGGACTTGAGCAGTTCTTC. Translated: CASSLNGGLEQFF.

The chain links TRBV5-1 to TRBJ1-4; D not certain. V was pared by 6 bases and J by 7 bases, with 19 bases between. This CDR3 has 15 amino acids. Per the germline V gene, CDR1 is SGHRS and CDR2 is YFSETQ. The CDR3 spells CASTLGVGGGEKLFF. CDR3 sequence (DNA): TGCGCCAGCACCCTCGGGGTGGGTGGAGGTGAAAAACTGTTTTTT.

The rearrangement joins TRBV2 to TRBJ2-7; the D is unclear. Germline CDR1 and CDR2: SNHLY and FYNNEI. CDR3 size: 12 residues. V lost 1 base, J lost 3 bases, and 4 bases lay in between. The CDR3 bases are TGTGCCAGCAGTGAAGAGATCTACGAGCAGTACTTC. This gives the protein CASSEEIYEQYF.

The CDR3 DNA follows: TGTGCCAGCAGCTTAGGAACGAAGGAGGGCAATGAGCAGTTCTTC. Protein sequence: CASSLGTKEGNEQFF. The chain recombines TRBV11-3 with TRBJ2-1, with D possibly TRBD2 on 6 matching bases. Trimming left V 1 base short and J 6 bases short, with 13 bases between. The germline V gene has CDR1 SGHNT and CDR2 YENEEA. This CDR3 is built from 15 residues.

J is TRBJ2-3 and V is TRBV4-1; 8 nucleotides agree with TRBD2. V was clipped by 8 bases and J by 0 bases; unmatched bases: 7. Germline assignment: CDR1 MGHRA and CDR2 YSYEKL. The CDR3 covers 15 residues. The CDR3 loop reads CASRGGLLSTDTQYF. CDR3 sequence (DNA): TGCGCCAGCCGGGGGGGACTTCTTAGCACAGATACGCAGTATTTT.

This chain links TRBV5-1 with TRBJ2-7, with D possibly being TRBD1 or TRBD2 (5 bases each). V shed 6 bases and J shed 0 bases, with 13 bases lying between them. From germline, CDR1 is SGHRS and CDR2 YFSETQ. This CDR3 is built from 14 residues. The CDR3 DNA reads as TGCGCCAGCACTTCCGGGACGGTCTCCTACGAGCAGTACTTC. Residues: CASTSGTVSYEQYF.

The chain joins TRBV15 to TRBJ2-3; either TRBD1 or TRBD2 may fit D (6 bases each). Germline CDR1 and CDR2: LNHNV and YYDKDF (reference sequence). This CDR3 has 18 amino acids. Trimming took off 0 bases at V and 1 base at J, with 17 bases between the two ends. The CDR3 region is CATSRDKPGAGRTDTQYF. Written as DNA, the CDR3 is TGTGCCACCAGCAGAGATAAGCCGGGGGCGGGACGCACAGATACGCAGTATTTT.

The genes are TRBV10-3 and TRBJ2-3; D is undetermined. This CDR3 has 11 amino acids. Germline V gene data show CDR1 as ENHRY and CDR2 as SYGVKD. V was trimmed by 2 bases and J by 14 bases, leaving 11 bases between them. In DNA, the CDR3 is TGTGCCATCAGTGAGGGCCCCATAGCGTATTTT. It is translated as CAISEGPIAYF.

V is TRBV25-1 and J is TRBJ1-6; D is ambiguous. The V end lost 6 bases, the J end lost 10 bases, and 13 bases lay between the germline ends. This CDR3 is 13 amino acids long. From germline, CDR1 is MGHDK and CDR2 SYGVNS. CDR3 nucleotides: TGTGCCAGCAGGCCGGGTGTAGGCTCACCCCTCCACTTT. Its protein product is CASRPGVGSPLHF. The full variable domain, completed using reference TRBV25-1 and TRBJ1-6, is EADIYQTPRYLVIGTGKKITLECSQTMGHDKMYWYQQDPGMELHLIHYSYGVNSTEKGDLSSESTVSRIRTEHFPLTLESARPSHTSQYLCASRPGVGSPLHFGNGTRLTVT.

The chain uses TRBV5-6 and TRBJ2-2, with D uncertain. Per germline, CDR1 SGHDT and CDR2 YYEEEE. CDR3 length: 14 amino acids. V lost 6 bases and J 1 base, leaving 10 bases between the germline ends. CDR3 amino acids: CASIDGRNTGELFF. CDR3 DNA sequence: TGTGCCAGCATCGATGGACGGAACACCGGGGAGCTGTTTTTT.

Comment on this clone: The sample carries other DNA sequences with the same CDR3. The chain has TRBV7-6 and TRBJ1-5; TRBD1 might be the D (5 bases). Deletions cut 3 bases from V and 4 bases from J, with 7 bases between. This CDR3 has 13 residues. Per the germline V gene, CDR1 is SGHVS and CDR2 is FNYEAQ. The CDR3 DNA reads as TGTGCCAGCAGCTTGCAGGGAAATCAGCCCCAGCATTTT. Its translation is CASSLQGNQPQHF.

The chain joins TRBV18 to TRBJ2-7; 8 bases line up with TRBD1. The germline V gene has CDR1 KGHSH and CDR2 LQKENI. This CDR3 contains 13 residues. Losses at the gene ends were 3 bases for V and 5 bases for J; bases not matched to a gene: 3. Here the CDR3 reads CASSPPGGNEQYF. The CDR3 region has the DNA TGTGCCAGCTCACCTCCAGGGGGCAACGAGCAGTACTTC.

CDR3 sequence reads: CASYAPDRNEKLFF. CDR3 DNA sequence: TGTGCCAGTTACGCACCGGACAGGAATGAAAAACTGTTTTTT. The V gene is TRBV5-5, the J gene TRBJ1-4; 7 nucleotides align to TRBD1. Germline CDR1 and CDR2: SGHKS and YYEKEE (reference sequence). The CDR3 runs to 14 residues. V was clipped by 8 bases and J by 5 bases; unmatched bases: 9.

The chain couples TRBV18 to TRBJ2-5; weak D call: TRBD2 (5 bases). The CDR3 is 14 amino acids. Germline V gives CDR1 KGHSH, CDR2 LQKENI. V was pared by 0 bases and J by 5 bases, with 10 bases between. The CDR3 here is CASSPPSGGETQYF. In DNA form, the CDR3 reads TGTGCCAGCTCACCACCATCTGGCGGGGAGACCCAGTACTTC.

This clone was detected only once. Mismatch with germline at one junction end may stem from a read error. The chain recombines TRBV5-6 with TRBJ2-7, with D possibly TRBD1 on 6 matching bases. The length of the CDR3 is 12 residues. In germline, CDR1 is SGHDT, CDR2 YYEEEE. CDR3 DNA sequence: TGTGCCAGCAGCCCGAGGGGGTTTGCGAACTTTTTC. This codes for CASSPRGFANFF.

V usage is TRBV9 and J usage is TRBJ2-1, with D perhaps being TRBD1 or TRBD2 (5 bases each). From germline, CDR1 is SGDLS and CDR2 YYNGEE. V was pared by 4 bases and J by 8 bases, with 16 bases between. The CDR3 extends over 14 amino acids. For the CDR3, the DNA is TGTGCCAGCAGCTCGGGACCTACCGCAGATGAGCAGTTCTTC. Its translation: CASSSGPTADEQFF.